The rows below give T cell receptor beta chains drawn from one sample of a study of T-cell reconstitution after alpha-beta-depleted transplantation in children. Each CDR3 protein gets one entry after TCRdb re-called the PCR reads with MiXCR. The sample lists about 610,000 distinct CDR3 sequences; roughly a tenth were seen once. The material sequenced was PBMCs from the stem cell graft donor, taken from the stem cell graft. These receptors all come from a human donor who donated a stem cell graft to a child with acute myeloid leukemia. Each CDR3 is given with its conserved first and last residue. D genes are given only for firm matches. For some rows the clone size is stated as once, few or many, or as a class when expanded; others skip it.

j_call: TRBJ2-3
d_call: NA
cdr3_length: 12
clone_size: NA
v_call: TRBV10-3
cdr3_aa: CAISEFPDTQYF
cdr3_nt: TGTGCCATCAGTGAGTTCCCAGATACGCAGTATTTT

j_call: TRBJ2-7
d_call: TRBD1
cdr3_length: 14
clone_size: many
v_call: TRBV5-1
cdr3_aa: CASSPGQGFYEQYF
cdr3_nt: TGCGCCAGCAGCCCCGGACAGGGCTTCTACGAGCAGTACTTC

j_call: TRBJ2-2
d_call: TRBD2
cdr3_length: 15
clone_size: few
v_call: TRBV5-1
cdr3_aa: CASRTSGSDTGELFF
cdr3_nt: TGCGCCAGCAGGACTAGCGGGAGTGACACCGGGGAGCTGTTTTTT

j_call: TRBJ1-5
d_call: NA
cdr3_length: 13
clone_size: few
v_call: TRBV5-1
cdr3_aa: CASSPRISGPQHF
cdr3_nt: TGCGCCAGCAGCCCTCGCATAAGTGGGCCCCAGCATTTT

j_call: TRBJ1-4
d_call: NA
cdr3_length: 15
clone_size: few
v_call: TRBV12-3/TRBV12-4
cdr3_aa: CASSLGIEGDEKLFF
cdr3_nt: TGTGCCAGCAGCCTAGGAATTGAAGGGGATGAAAAACTGTTTTTT

j_call: TRBJ1-4
d_call: NA
cdr3_length: 13
clone_size: few
v_call: TRBV29-1
cdr3_aa: CSVLGATNEKLFF
cdr3_nt: TGCAGCGTTTTGGGTGCAACTAATGAAAAACTGTTTTTT

j_call: TRBJ2-5
d_call: NA
cdr3_length: 13
clone_size: many
v_call: TRBV6-5
cdr3_aa: CASSYSVVETQYF
cdr3_nt: TGTGCCAGCAGTTACTCCGTAGTAGAGACCCAGTACTTC

j_call: TRBJ2-1
d_call: NA
cdr3_length: 16
clone_size: NA
v_call: TRBV14
cdr3_aa: CASSPQLDNPYNEQFF
cdr3_nt: TGTGCCAGCAGCCCGCAACTAGATAATCCCTACAATGAGCAGTTCTTC

j_call: TRBJ2-1
d_call: NA
cdr3_length: 14
clone_size: many
v_call: TRBV10-3
cdr3_aa: CAISGGSSYNEQFF
cdr3_nt: TGTGCCATCAGTGGAGGTAGCTCCTACAATGAGCAGTTCTTC

j_call: TRBJ2-5
d_call: NA
cdr3_length: 13
clone_size: many
v_call: TRBV5-5
cdr3_aa: CASSPGDKETQYF
cdr3_nt: TGTGCCAGCAGCCCCGGGGATAAAGAGACCCAGTACTTC

j_call: TRBJ2-1
d_call: TRBD1
cdr3_length: 15
clone_size: many
v_call: TRBV5-1
cdr3_aa: CASSPGTGGGNEQFF
cdr3_nt: TGCGCCAGCAGCCCCGGGACAGGGGGTGGGAATGAGCAGTTCTTC

j_call: TRBJ2-3
d_call: TRBD1
cdr3_length: 13
clone_size: few
v_call: TRBV7-2
cdr3_aa: CASGRGRSDTQYF
cdr3_nt: TGTGCCAGCGGTAGGGGGCGTTCAGATACGCAGTATTTT

j_call: TRBJ2-7
d_call: TRBD2
cdr3_length: 15
clone_size: NA
v_call: TRBV4-1
cdr3_aa: CASSHVLAGGREQYF
cdr3_nt: TGCGCCAGCAGCCATGTTCTAGCGGGAGGACGGGAGCAGTACTTC

j_call: TRBJ2-1
d_call: TRBD2
cdr3_length: 14
clone_size: few
v_call: TRBV24-1
cdr3_aa: CATTTSGEVGEQFF
cdr3_nt: TGTGCCACCACTACTAGCGGGGAGGTCGGGGAGCAGTTCTTC

j_call: TRBJ2-2
d_call: NA
cdr3_length: 15
clone_size: many
v_call: TRBV7-2
cdr3_aa: CASSFYSGNTGELFF
cdr3_nt: TGTGCCAGCAGCTTTTATAGCGGGAACACCGGGGAGCTGTTTTTT

j_call: TRBJ1-1
d_call: NA
cdr3_length: 12
clone_size: few
v_call: TRBV18
cdr3_aa: CASSPGSTEAFF
cdr3_nt: TGTGCCAGCTCACCCGGGTCGACTGAAGCTTTCTTT

j_call: TRBJ2-3
d_call: TRBD1
cdr3_length: 14
clone_size: few
v_call: TRBV7-9
cdr3_aa: CASSVDRVTDTQYF
cdr3_nt: TGTGCCAGCAGCGTAGACAGGGTCACAGATACGCAGTATTTT

j_call: TRBJ1-1
d_call: NA
cdr3_length: 13
clone_size: few
v_call: TRBV30
cdr3_aa: CAWSAGEGTEAFF
cdr3_nt: TGTGCCTGGAGTGCAGGGGAGGGCACTGAAGCTTTCTTT